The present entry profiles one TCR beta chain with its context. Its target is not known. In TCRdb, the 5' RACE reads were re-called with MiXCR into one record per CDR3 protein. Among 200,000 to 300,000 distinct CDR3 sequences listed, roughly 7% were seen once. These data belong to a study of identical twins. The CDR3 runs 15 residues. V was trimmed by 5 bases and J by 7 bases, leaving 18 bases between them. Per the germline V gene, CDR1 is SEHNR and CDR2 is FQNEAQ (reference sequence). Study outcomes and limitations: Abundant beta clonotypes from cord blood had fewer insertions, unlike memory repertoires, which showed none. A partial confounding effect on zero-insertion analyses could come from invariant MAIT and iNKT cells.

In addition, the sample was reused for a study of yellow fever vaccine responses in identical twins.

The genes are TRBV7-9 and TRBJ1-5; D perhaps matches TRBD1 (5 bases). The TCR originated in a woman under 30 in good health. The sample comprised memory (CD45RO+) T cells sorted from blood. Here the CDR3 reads CASSPHGRGEQPQHF. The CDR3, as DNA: TGTGCCAGCAGCCCCCATGGGAGGGGAGAACAGCCCCAGCATTTT.